The 22 T cell receptor beta chains reported below all come from one sample, sequenced in a study of T cell changes during pregnancy in multiple sclerosis. Here immunoSEQ multiplex PCR was the method, and the copy in TCRdb shows in-frame clones only, minus some. The sample includes about 69,000 clones, about 92% of them seen just once. The input for sequencing was peripheral blood, taken in the third trimester of pregnancy. These receptors all come from a female donor in good health, enrolled as a control in a pregnancy study.

Here the CDR3 DNA reads TGTGCCAGCAGACCAGGGGGACAGAGTAATTCACCCCTCCACTTT. This codes for CASRPGGQSNSPLHF. This chain connects TRBV9 to TRBJ1-6; 7 bases fit TRBD1. This CDR3 comprises 15 residues. V shed 5 bases, J shed 6 bases, and the junction held 8 bases outside the gene matches. The V gene's germline CDR1 is SGDLS and CDR2 YYNGEE.

The chain is built from TRBV2 and TRBJ1-1, with D perhaps matching TRBD1 (5 bases). The V end lost 6 bases, the J end lost 1 base, and 12 bases lay between the germline ends. Germline V gene sequence: CDR1 SNHLY, CDR2 FYNNEI. The CDR3 spans 14 residues. The CDR3 here is CASRGSTENTEAFF. The DNA of the CDR3 is TGTGCCAGCAGGGGTTCGACAGAGAACACTGAAGCTTTCTTT.

This clone was observed once. The rearrangement joins TRBV25-1 to TRBJ2-2, with 12 positions matching TRBD2. V lost 1 base and J lost 7; bases outside the gene matches: 4. The CDR3 covers 16 residues. Germline CDR1 is MGHDK and CDR2 is SYGVNS. CDR3 loop: CASSELGLAGSGELFF. The CDR3 DNA reads TGTGCCAGCAGTGAATTAGGACTAGCGGGGAGCGGGGAGCTGTTTTTT.

J is TRBJ2-1 and V is TRBV20-1; TRBD2 is a possible D gene (6 bases). Germline V gene lookup returns CDR1 DFQATT and CDR2 SNEGSKA (reference sequence). The ends were cut back, 6 bases at V and 8 bases at J, with 11 bases in the middle. The CDR3 has 11 amino acids. The CDR3 protein is CSASLAYEQFF. CDR3 in DNA: TGCAGTGCAAGCCTAGCGTATGAGCAGTTCTTC.

J is TRBJ1-2 and V is TRBV7-9, with D perhaps TRBD1 (5 bases). CDR1 is SEHNR, CDR2 FQNEAQ, per germline (reference sequence). The CDR3 covers 15 residues. The ends were cut back, 2 bases at V and 1 base at J, with 11 bases in the middle. CDR3 nucleotides: TGTGCCAGCAGCTTATCGCGGGGGTTTAACTATGGCTACACCTTC. Its translation is CASSLSRGFNYGYTF.

The gene calls are TRBV5-1 and TRBJ2-7; D perhaps matches TRBD1 (5 bases). CDR3 length: 13 amino acids. V was trimmed by 2 bases and J by 1 base, leaving 7 bases between them. Germline V CDR1 and CDR2: SGHRS, YFSETQ. CDR3 DNA: TGCGCCAGCAGCTTACAGGAGTCCTACGAGCAGTACTTC. Its translation is CASSLQESYEQYF.

This chain links TRBV18 with TRBJ2-2; TRBD1 matches 7 bases. Looked up from germline, CDR1 is KGHSH and CDR2 is LQKENI. The CDR3 runs to 15 residues. Trimming took 4 bases from V and 1 from J; bases not matched to a gene: 3. CDR3 sequence: CASSRDRGNTGELFF. Written as DNA, the CDR3 is TGTGCCAGCTCACGGGACAGAGGGAACACCGGGGAGCTGTTTTTT.

This clone was detected only once. The V gene is TRBV18, the J gene TRBJ2-1; TRBD2 matches at 8 bases. Germline CDR1 is KGHSH and CDR2 is LQKENI. This CDR3 has 20 residues. The trim removed 3 bases at V and 6 bases at J, leaving 22 bases unmatched. The CDR3 DNA is TGTGCCAGCTCACCGGTGGAGGTGAGGAGCGGGAGTAATATAGGCAATGAGCAGTTCTTC. The encoded protein is CASSPVEVRSGSNIGNEQFF.

This chain connects TRBV10-3 to TRBJ1-1; D is perhaps TRBD1 (5 bases). Looked up from germline, CDR1 is ENHRY and CDR2 is SYGVKD. With 3 bases removed from V and 6 bases from J, the gap between germline ends came to 8 bases. The CDR3 runs 12 residues. The CDR3, as DNA: TGTGCCATCAGTGAAGGGGCTCCTGAAGCTTTCTTT. This codes for CAISEGAPEAFF.

V is TRBV7-9 and J is TRBJ2-1, with 12 positions matching TRBD2. The length of the CDR3 is 15 residues. Unmatched junction bases numbered 7, after V lost 4 bases and J lost 9 bases. The germline CDR1 and CDR2 sequences are SEHNR and FQNEAQ (reference sequence). This CDR3 reads CASSSRLAGEGEQFF. The CDR3 nucleotides are TGTGCCAGCAGCTCGCGACTAGCGGGAGAGGGTGAGCAGTTCTTC.

The genes are TRBV9 and TRBJ2-7; 11 bases line up with TRBD2. The J segment lost 2 bases and the V segment lost 7 bases, leaving 2 bases of the junction unmatched. The V gene's germline CDR1 is SGDLS and CDR2 YYNGEE. This CDR3 is built from 13 residues. The CDR3 loop is CASGTSGAYEQYF. The CDR3 nucleotides read TGTGCCAGCGGGACTAGCGGCGCCTACGAGCAGTACTTC.

The chain has TRBV5-1 and TRBJ2-5; D is perhaps TRBD2 (6 bases). CDR1 SGHRS and CDR2 YFSETQ come from the germline V gene. Trimming removed 3 bases at V and 5 bases at J, with 14 bases between. This CDR3 contains 14 residues. The CDR3 reads CASSSSRGVETQYF. CDR3 in DNA: TGCGCCAGCAGCTCCTCTCGCGGGGTGGAGACCCAGTACTTC.

The gene calls are TRBV19 and TRBJ1-4, with D hard to call. V was pared by 0 bases and J by 0 bases, with 8 bases between. Germline V CDR1 and CDR2: LNHDA, SQIVND (reference sequence). The CDR3 extends over 16 amino acids. The CDR3 protein is CASSIDRQTTNEKLFF. For the CDR3, the DNA is TGTGCCAGTAGTATAGATCGACAAACAACTAATGAAAAACTGTTTTTT.

The J gene is TRBJ1-2, the V gene TRBV19; a weak D match, TRBD1 (6 bases). With 7 bases removed from V and 2 bases from J, the gap between germline ends came to 11 bases. The germline V gene has CDR1 LNHDA and CDR2 SQIVND (reference sequence). The CDR3 has 13 amino acids. The CDR3 region has the DNA TGTGCCAGTACTCCTGGACAGAACTATGGCTACACCTTC. Translating gives CASTPGQNYGYTF.

V is TRBV7-9 and J is TRBJ1-2; a possible D gene is TRBD1 (5 bases). This CDR3 is 14 amino acids long. CDR1 SEHNR and CDR2 FQNEAQ come from the germline V gene (reference sequence). V lost 1 base, J lost 6 bases, and 12 bases lay in between. CDR3 loop: CASSLEGNSHGYTF. CDR3 nucleotide sequence: TGTGCCAGCAGCTTAGAGGGGAATAGCCATGGCTACACCTTC.

The rearrangement links TRBV28 to TRBJ2-7, with TRBD1 identical over 8 bases. The V gene end was trimmed by 6 bases and the J gene end by 7 bases; junction bases not matched to a gene: 11. Looked up from germline, CDR1 is MDHEN and CDR2 is SYDVKM. This CDR3 is 14 amino acids long. DNA of the CDR3: TGTGCCAGCAGCCTGCCGGGACAGGTACGGGAGCAGTACTTC. Encoded protein: CASSLPGQVREQYF. Filled out from reference TRBV28 and TRBJ2-7, the complete variable domain reads DVKVTQSSRYLVKRTGEKVFLECVQDMDHENMFWYRQDPGLGLRLIYFSYDVKMKEKGDIPEGYSVSREKKERFSLILESASTNQTSMYLCASSLPGQVREQYFGPGTRLTVT.

In this sample, this clone turned up a few times. The chain has TRBV29-1 and TRBJ1-1; weak D call: TRBD1 (5 bases). The V gene lost 3 bases and the J gene lost 1 base, with 9 bases spanning the gap. Per germline, CDR1 SQVTM and CDR2 ANQGSEA. The CDR3 is 13 amino acids. The CDR3 nucleotides are TGCAGCGTTGAGACAGATTCGAACACTGAAGCTTTCTTT. It is translated as CSVETDSNTEAFF.

The chain uses TRBV7-2 and TRBJ2-7; D call uncertain. Trimming cost V 5 bases and J 5 bases, with 10 bases left between them. The germline gives CDR1 SGHTA, CDR2 FQGNSA. The CDR3 covers 12 residues. This CDR3 is CASSPRGDEQYF. The CDR3 DNA reads TGTGCCAGCAGCCCCCGCGGAGACGAGCAGTACTTC.

The V gene is TRBV5-6, the J gene TRBJ2-1; the D gene is possibly TRBD1 (6 bases). In germline, CDR1 is SGHDT, CDR2 YYEEEE. CDR3 length equals 11 residues. The CDR3 region is CGGQLRDEQFF. In nucleotides, the CDR3 is TGTGGGGGGCAGCTCCGAGATGAGCAGTTCTTC.

The chain joins TRBV5-6 to TRBJ2-4; D is perhaps TRBD1 (6 bases). This CDR3 region has 14 residues. CDR1 is SGHDT and CDR2 is YYEEEE in the germline V gene. Trimming removed 2 bases from V and 11 bases from J, with 17 bases in between. As DNA, the CDR3 is TGTGCCAGCAGCTTTCCAGGGGCCCACATCGTTCAGTACTTC. Amino acid sequence: CASSFPGAHIVQYF.

The chain couples TRBV27 to TRBJ2-2; D gene uncertain. Germline V gene lookup returns CDR1 MNHEY and CDR2 SMNVEV (reference sequence). V lost 5 bases, J lost 0 bases, and 4 bases lay in between. This CDR3 has 13 amino acids. The CDR3: CASSPANTGELFF. CDR3 DNA sequence: TGTGCCAGCAGTCCGGCGAACACCGGGGAGCTGTTTTTT.

This clone was seen more than once but under ten times. A junction end diverges from the germline sequence, so it may reflect a read error. This rearrangement joins TRBV7-7 to TRBJ2-5, with 7 bases that match TRBD1. This CDR3 has 14 amino acids. CDR1 is SSHAT, CDR2 FNYEAQ, per germline (reference sequence). The CDR3 sequence is CASSPTGAEETQYF. The CDR3 region has the DNA TGTGCTAGCAGTCCCACAGGGGCGGAAGAGACCCAGTACTTC.